This T cell receptor (beta chain) stems from a study of blood T cell repertoires in COVID-19. The V gene lost 3 bases and the J gene lost 2 bases, with 17 bases spanning the gap. The CDR3 runs 17 residues. Looked up from germline, CDR1 is SGDLS and CDR2 is YYNGEE. Some clones are missing from TCRdb's copy, which holds only in-frame ones; the method was immunoSEQ multiplex PCR. The data show some 200,000 clones, with roughly four fifths seen just once and 5.5% to 7.5% held by the top ten. This sequence originates from a woman aged 40 to 55 with acute or convalescent COVID-19. The rearrangement joins TRBV9 to TRBJ1-4; D is perhaps TRBD1 (6 bases). The sequencing sample was made of peripheral blood. Here the CDR3 reads CASSETGRGATNEKLFF. The CDR3 DNA sequence: TGTGCCAGCAGCGAGACAGGCCGTGGGGCGACTAATGAAAAACTGTTTTTT. Looking up the rest from reference TRBV9 and TRBJ1-4 gives the full variable domain: DSGVTQTPKHLITATGQRVTLRCSPRSGDLSVYWYQQSLDQGLQFLIQYYNGEERAKGNILERFSAQQFPDLHSELNLSSLELGDSALYFCASSETGRGATNEKLFFGSGTQLSVL.